This T cell receptor beta chain derives from a study of control samples from healthy donors and cancer patients. The CDR3 sequence is 17 residues long. CDR1 SGDLS and CDR2 YYNGEE come from the germline V gene. The V segment lost 4 bases and the J segment 3 bases; nucleotides outside the gene matches: 9. Only in-frame clones appear in the TCRdb table, and some are missing; sequencing was by immunoSEQ multiplex PCR. Here the sample spans around 170,000 clones, around 90% being singletons. The TCR originated in a woman aged 45-59 years in good health. The chain recombines TRBV9 with TRBJ2-3; 12 nucleotides align to TRBD1. The sequencing input was blood. The CDR3 DNA sequence: TGTGCCAGCAGCCCCCGGGACAGGGGGCTGAGGACAGATACGCAGTATTTT. Translating it yields CASSPRDRGLRTDTQYF.